The 21 T cell receptor beta chains below come from one sample, sequenced in a study of T-cell reconstitution after alpha-beta-depleted transplantation in children. It was with unique molecular identifiers that the TCRbeta library was prepared. TCRdb fed the PCR reads into MiXCR, producing one record per CDR3 protein. The table includes 150,000 to 200,000 distinct CDR3 sequences, 11% detected once. The source material was PBMCs, sampled before TCRalphabeta/CD19-depleted stem cell transplant. These receptors were obtained from a boy aged 2-9 years with acute myeloid leukemia, due to receive a stem cell transplant.

This clonotype has at least ten counts. The chain couples TRBV5-1 to TRBJ2-1, with TRBD1 as a possible D gene (5 bases). From germline, CDR1 is SGHRS and CDR2 YFSETQ. V lost 0 bases to trimming and J lost 3 bases, with 10 bases between them. This CDR3 has 15 residues. This CDR3 is CASSLEGLFYNEQFF. The CDR3 DNA is TGCGCCAGCAGCTTGGAGGGGCTGTTCTACAATGAGCAGTTCTTC.

The chain recombines TRBV30 with TRBJ2-1; 9 nucleotides line up with TRBD2. This CDR3 contains 13 residues. V gave up 4 bases and J gave up 4 bases; unmatched junction bases: 2. Germline V gene sequence: CDR1 GTSNPN, CDR2 SVGIG (reference sequence). The CDR3 DNA reads TGTGCCTGGACTAGCGGGGATTACAATGAGCAGTTCTTC. Translation gives CAWTSGDYNEQFF.

This clonotype came up many times. The CDR3 protein is CASSSPSGSQETQYF. CDR3 sequence (DNA): TGTGCCAGCAGCTCACCTAGCGGATCCCAAGAGACCCAGTACTTC. V and J are TRBV7-2 and TRBJ2-5; 7 positions match TRBD2. CDR3 length equals 15 residues. With V trimmed by 4 bases and J by 1 base, 6 bases remained unmatched. Germline V gives CDR1 SGHTA, CDR2 FQGNSA.

The sample holds many counts of this clonotype. V gene TRBV29-1 combines with J gene TRBJ2-2, with D perhaps matching TRBD2 (5 bases). V lost 4 bases and J 0 bases, leaving 12 bases between the germline ends. CDR1 is SQVTM and CDR2 is ANQGSEA in the germline V gene. The CDR3 totals 15 residues. Here the CDR3 reads CSVALARANTGELFF. CDR3 DNA: TGCAGCGTTGCCCTTGCGAGGGCGAACACCGGGGAGCTGTTTTTT.

In its sample, this clonotype was seen many times. This chain connects TRBV7-2 to TRBJ2-7; TRBD2 matches at 8 bases. Trimming took 5 bases from V and 3 from J; bases not matched to a gene: 3. Germline values: CDR1 SGHTA, CDR2 FQGNSA. CDR3 length: 13 amino acids. As DNA, the CDR3 is TGTGCCAGCAGCCTGGGACTAGGCTACGAGCAGTACGTC. It codes for CASSLGLGYEQYV.

This clonotype was counted many times. The chain is built from TRBV20-1 and TRBJ2-5; D is unresolved. The CDR3 spans 13 residues. Germline-derived CDR1 and CDR2 are DFQATT and SNEGSKA (reference sequence). V was pared by 3 bases and J by 4 bases, with 12 bases between. CDR3 sequence: CSASRGPGETQYF. CDR3 nucleotide sequence: TGCAGTGCTAGCCGAGGTCCGGGAGAGACCCAGTACTTC.

This clonotype was seen only a few times. CDR3 sequence reads: CASSPPGQAYEQYV. The CDR3 nucleotides are TGTGCCAGCTCACCACCGGGACAGGCCTACGAGCAGTACGTC. The rearrangement links TRBV18 to TRBJ2-7, with TRBD1 matching over 8 bases. The ends lost 0 bases at V and 2 bases at J; junction bases unmatched: 0. This CDR3 is built from 14 residues. Germline CDR1 reads KGHSH; CDR2 reads LQKENI.

This clonotype was detected many times. V is TRBV7-6 and J is TRBJ2-1, with D perhaps matching TRBD2 (6 bases). This CDR3 spans 14 amino acids. V lost 2 bases, J lost 2 bases, and 7 bases lay in between. Germline V gene lookup returns CDR1 SGHVS and CDR2 FNYEAQ. The CDR3 loop reads CASSLPGAYNEQFF. DNA for the CDR3: TGTGCCAGCAGCTTACCGGGGGCCTACAATGAGCAGTTCTTC.

This clonotype was detected ten times or more. The chain couples TRBV6-5 to TRBJ1-2; TRBD1 is a possible D gene (5 bases). V was clipped by 0 bases and J by 5 bases, with 19 bases between them. CDR3 length equals 17 residues. Germline loops: CDR1 MNHEY, CDR2 SVGAGI. The CDR3 here is CASSYSAQSRALYGYTF. CDR3 sequence (DNA): TGTGCCAGCAGTTACTCGGCCCAGAGCAGGGCGCTTTATGGCTACACCTTC.

In its sample, this clonotype was seen many times. V is TRBV28 and J is TRBJ2-7; TRBD1 agrees at 7 bases. Trimming took 6 bases from V and 5 from J; bases not matched to a gene: 7. CDR3 length: 13 amino acids. Germline V gene lookup returns CDR1 MDHEN and CDR2 SYDVKM. The CDR3 spells CASSETGFHEQYF. DNA of the CDR3: TGTGCCAGCAGCGAGACAGGGTTCCACGAGCAGTACTTC.

Ten or more counts support this clonotype. The rearrangement links TRBV6-1 to TRBJ1-4, with a weak D call TRBD1 (5 bases). V lost 6 bases to trimming and J lost 7 bases, with 15 bases between them. CDR1 MNHNS and CDR2 SASEGT come from the germline V gene. The CDR3 is 14 residues long. The CDR3 here is CASSPGRRGEKLFF. The CDR3 nucleotides read TGTGCCAGCAGCCCAGGGAGGCGGGGTGAAAAACTGTTTTTT.

This clonotype has ten or more counts. V usage is TRBV3-1 and J usage is TRBJ1-1; 10 positions agree with TRBD1. Germline V gene lookup returns CDR1 LGHDT and CDR2 YNNKEL (reference sequence). V lost 3 bases and J lost 1; bases outside the gene matches: 8. This CDR3 is built from 17 residues. The CDR3 loop reads CASSHDRGLQGNTEAFF. The CDR3 DNA sequence: TGTGCCAGCAGCCACGACAGGGGGCTCCAAGGGAACACTGAAGCTTTCTTT.

This clonotype was seen ten or more times. J is TRBJ1-4 and V is TRBV14, with a tentative D call TRBD1 (5 bases). Germline loops: CDR1 SGHDN, CDR2 FVKESK. The CDR3 length is 16 residues. Deletions cut 0 bases from V and 3 bases from J, with 11 bases between. CDR3 sequence (DNA): TGTGCCAGCAGCCAAGATCGGGGCTACTCTAATGAAAAACTGTTTTTT. Protein sequence: CASSQDRGYSNEKLFF.

At least ten counts were recorded for this clonotype. The V gene is TRBV12-3 or TRBV12-4, the J gene TRBJ2-7; 14 nucleotides line up with TRBD2. V gave up 4 bases and J gave up 4 bases; unmatched junction bases: 6. The CDR3 has 16 residues. In DNA form, the CDR3 reads TGTGCCAGCAGTTCATTCGGGACTAGCGGGAGTTACGAGCAGTACTTC. Translating gives CASSSFGTSGSYEQYF.

This clonotype has a count of ten or more. The chain carries TRBV5-1 and TRBJ1-1; unclear D gene. The CDR3 has 14 amino acids. Trimming shortened V by 0 bases and J by 6 bases, and 12 bases separated the two germline ends. Looked up from germline, CDR1 is SGHRS and CDR2 is YFSETQ. CDR3: CASSLGPLAPEAFF. The CDR3, as DNA: TGCGCCAGCAGCTTGGGGCCACTTGCTCCTGAAGCTTTCTTT. The complete variable domain, with remaining parts taken from reference TRBV5-1 and TRBJ1-1, reads KAGVTQTPRYLIKTRGQQVTLSCSPISGHRSVSWYQQTPGQGLQFLFEYFSETQRNKGNFPGRFSGRQFSNSRSEMNVSTLELGDSALYLCASSLGPLAPEAFFGQGTRLTVV.

This clonotype has a count of ten or more. The CDR3 loop reads CASSKEDRQTSSEKLFF. The CDR3 DNA reads TGTGCCAGCAGCAAAGAGGACAGACAGACCTCCTCCGAAAAACTGTTTTTT. This rearrangement joins TRBV21-1 to TRBJ1-4; the DNA was not compared with TRBD1, the D call given in the table. TRBV21-1 constitutes a pseudogene. The CDR3 has 17 amino acids.

This clonotype was observed many times. The chain employs TRBV4-1 and TRBJ2-7; 12 bases align to TRBD2. V was pared by 2 bases and J by 3 bases, with 2 bases of the junction left unmatched. This CDR3 comprises 15 residues. In germline, CDR1 is MGHRA, CDR2 YSYEKL. CDR3 DNA: TGCGCCAGCAGCCAACTAGCGGGAGGGTACTACGAGCAGTACTTC. It specifies CASSQLAGGYYEQYF.

This clonotype was seen repeatedly, ten times or more. This chain joins TRBV7-6 and TRBJ1-5, with D perhaps TRBD1 (5 bases). V was cut by 6 bases and J by 0 bases, with 12 bases left in between. CDR3 length: 15 amino acids. Germline V lookup: CDR1 SGHVS, CDR2 FNYEAQ. The CDR3, as DNA: TGTGCCAGCAGGCGGGGCCCGTTTAGCAATCAGCCCCAGCATTTT. Protein: CASRRGPFSNQPQHF.

This clonotype was seen many times. The rearrangement joins TRBV5-1 to TRBJ1-6; D is unclear. The germline CDR1 and CDR2 sequences are SGHRS and YFSETQ. V was clipped by 0 bases and J by 8 bases, with 12 bases between them. The CDR3 is made up of 15 amino acids. CDR3 amino acids: CASSLELARDSPLHF. The CDR3 DNA is TGCGCCAGCAGCTTGGAGCTAGCCCGGGATTCACCCCTCCACTTT.

This clonotype was recorded many times. The chain couples TRBV3-1 to TRBJ2-7, with D perhaps matching TRBD1 (5 bases). The CDR3 loop spans 15 amino acids. Per the germline V gene, CDR1 is LGHDT and CDR2 is YNNKEL (reference sequence). V was clipped by 1 base and J by 5 bases, with 15 bases between them. The CDR3 DNA reads as TGTGCCAGCAGCCAAGTGTGGCAGGGAAGGGACGAGCAGTACTTC. Amino acids: CASSQVWQGRDEQYF.

At least ten counts were recorded for this clonotype. CDR3 sequence reads: CSVEPQTITGTRYNEQFF. The CDR3 bases are TGCAGCGTTGAACCCCAAACCATAACCGGGACTAGATACAATGAGCAGTTCTTC. This sequence joins TRBV29-1 and TRBJ2-1, with TRBD2 identical over 8 bases. V was clipped by 2 bases and J by 4 bases; unmatched bases: 16. Looked up from germline, CDR1 is SQVTM and CDR2 is ANQGSEA. The CDR3 is 18 amino acids.